This T cell receptor (beta chain) was found in a study of T cells expressing NK-cell markers. This CDR3 comprises 14 residues. The germline CDR1 and CDR2 sequences are ENHRY and SYGVKD. TCRdb reprocessed the 5' RACE reads and keeps a single row for each CDR3 protein, giving no DNA. The repertoire table contains around 550,000 distinct CDR3 sequences. Specimen: blood T cells: a sorted CD56 or NKG2C T cell subset, CD4+ or CD8+ T cells, or bulk PBMC T cells (not recorded which). The chain employs TRBV10-3 and TRBJ1-5; the TCRdb call, TRBD1, lacks DNA for checking. The TCR originated in a man between 18 and 29 years old in good health. CDR3 sequence reads: CAISTGAEAQPQHF.